These 14 T cell receptor beta chains were all obtained from the same sample, sequenced in a study of cytomegalovirus exposure and HLA in healthy donors. Using immunoSEQ multiplex PCR, the repertoire was profiled, and TCRdb retains in-frame clones only, with some absent. The table includes almost 200,000 clones, about 81% detected once. Sequencing was done on a sample of PBMCs. All receptors come from a woman aged 25-40 years in good health and CMV-seronegative.

The chain combines TRBV19 with TRBJ1-2; 12 bases agree with TRBD1. CDR1 and CDR2 (germline): LNHDA, SQIVND (reference sequence). The V segment lost 5 bases and the J segment 4 bases; nucleotides outside the gene matches: 11. The CDR3 spans 17 residues. The CDR3 DNA reads as TGTGCCAGTAGTCCGAACGCCGGGACAGGGGGCGGCTATGGCTACACCTTC. Its translation: CASSPNAGTGGGYGYTF. The full variable domain, completed using reference TRBV19 and TRBJ1-2, is DGGITQSPKYLFRKEGQNVTLSCEQNLNHDAMYWYRQDPGQGLRLIYYSQIVNDFQKGDIAEGYSVSREKKESFPLTVTSAQKNPTAFYLCASSPNAGTGGGYGYTFGSGTRLTVV.

This chain connects TRBV10-1 to TRBJ2-3, with TRBD2 matching 10 bases. The CDR3 has 14 residues. J was trimmed by 3 bases and V by 8 bases; bases with no gene match: 5. CDR1 WNHNN and CDR2 SYGVQD come from the germline V gene (reference sequence). The CDR3 loop reads CASALAGVTDTQYF. Written as DNA, the CDR3 is TGCGCCAGCGCGCTAGCGGGAGTGACAGATACGCAGTATTTT.

The chain combines TRBV19 with TRBJ1-2; TRBD1 might be the D (5 bases). Germline lookup yields CDR1 LNHDA and CDR2 SQIVND (reference sequence). The CDR3 is made up of 14 amino acids. V was cut by 5 bases and J by 4 bases, with 14 bases left in between. The CDR3 is CASSAKSTVYGYTF. In nucleotides, the CDR3 is TGTGCCAGTAGTGCAAAATCGACAGTCTATGGCTACACCTTC.

This chain connects TRBV6-1 to TRBJ1-6, with D unclear. Trimming left V 2 bases short and J 6 bases short, with 11 bases between. The CDR3 length is 15 residues. CDR1 and CDR2 from the germline V gene are MNHNS and SASEGT. The DNA of the CDR3 is TGTGCCAGCAGTGAATTGGCAGGTGGTAATTCACCCCTCCACTTT. Encoded protein: CASSELAGGNSPLHF.

This chain links TRBV10-1 with TRBJ2-7, with 10 bases lining up with TRBD1. The CDR3 consists of 13 residues. The germline CDR1 and CDR2 sequences are WNHNN and SYGVQD (reference sequence). Unmatched junction bases numbered 0, after V lost 4 bases and J lost 3 bases. DNA for the CDR3: TGCGCCAGCAGTGGGACAGGGGGCTACGAGCAGTACTTC. This encodes CASSGTGGYEQYF.

This sequence joins TRBV28 and TRBJ1-5; TRBD1 matches 8 bases. There are 15 residues in the CDR3. V dropped 7 bases and J dropped 6; count of bases not matched to a gene: 11. Germline loops: CDR1 MDHEN, CDR2 SYDVKM. The CDR3 DNA is TGTGCCAGCACCACTGGACAGGGTTCGTCTCAGCCCCAGCATTTT. Translated, it gives CASTTGQGSSQPQHF.

The chain employs TRBV15 and TRBJ2-2; possible D gene TRBD2, 6 bases. The CDR3 has 14 amino acids. Germline loops: CDR1 LNHNV, CDR2 YYDKDF (reference sequence). Trimming cost V 0 bases and J 11 bases, with 13 bases left between them. In DNA form, the CDR3 reads TGTGCCACCAGCAGAGAGTTGGAACTAGCAGAGCTGTTTTTT. Translating gives CATSRELELAELFF. Full variable domain (outside the CDR3, taken from reference TRBV15 and TRBJ2-2): DAMVIQNPRYQVTQFGKPVTLSCSQTLNHNVMYWYQQKSSQAPKLLFHYYDKDFNNEADTPDNFQSRRPNTSFCFLDIRSPGLGDTAMYLCATSRELELAELFFGEGSRLTVL.

The chain employs TRBV2 and TRBJ2-5, with D perhaps TRBD2 (5 bases). The length of the CDR3 is 13 residues. V lost 4 bases and J lost 5, with 11 bases in between. CDR1 SNHLY and CDR2 FYNNEI come from the germline V gene. The CDR3 DNA reads as TGTGCCAGCAGTGGAGCGAGGGCGGAGACCCAGTACTTC. Its translation is CASSGARAETQYF.

CDR3 bases: TGTGCCAGCAGTTTTTCCCCTGGCGGGATTCTCACAGATACGCAGTATTTT. This sequence encodes CASSFSPGGILTDTQYF. This rearrangement joins TRBV9 to TRBJ2-3; the D gene is possibly TRBD2 (6 bases). V was trimmed by 5 bases and J by 2 bases, leaving 21 bases between them. The CDR3 is 17 amino acids. The germline V gene encodes CDR1 SGDLS and CDR2 YYNGEE.

V and J are TRBV11-1 and TRBJ2-5; TRBD2 matches 9 bases. The J segment lost 4 bases and the V segment lost 5 bases, leaving 20 bases of the junction unmatched. CDR3 size: 19 residues. CDR1 and CDR2 from the germline V gene are SGHAT and FQDESV (reference sequence). The CDR3 here is CASSPRVFAGGPRGETQYF. CDR3 coding DNA: TGTGCCAGCAGCCCCCGGGTGTTCGCGGGGGGGCCCAGAGGAGAGACCCAGTACTTC.

The chain recombines TRBV15 with TRBJ1-5, with D perhaps matching TRBD1 (6 bases). V lost 8 bases and J lost 4, with 18 bases in between. Germline CDR1 reads LNHNV; CDR2 reads YYDKDF (reference sequence). The CDR3 totals 15 residues. CDR3 residues: CATSRGPRQNQPQHF. Written as DNA, the CDR3 is TGTGCCACCTCCAGGGGACCTAGACAAAATCAGCCCCAGCATTTT.

The V call is TRBV6-9, the J call TRBJ2-1, with a weak D call TRBD2 (5 bases). The CDR3 is 16 residues long. Germline values: CDR1 MNHGY, CDR2 SVAAGI. The V end was cut by 0 bases, the J end by 10 bases, with 19 bases between. The CDR3 region has the DNA TGTGCCAGCAGTTATTCAGCGAGGGCCGGTTCGGGAGAGCAGTTCTTC. Protein: CASSYSARAGSGEQFF.

The table lists this clone with a count of one. The V call is TRBV6-1, the J call TRBJ1-2; possibly TRBD1 for D (5 bases). Germline CDR1 and CDR2: MNHNS and SASEGT. The length of the CDR3 is 13 residues. The V end lost 2 bases, the J end lost 5 bases, and 9 bases lay between the germline ends. The DNA for the CDR3 is TGTGCCAGCAGTGAATCAGGGCTATATGGCTACACCTTC. Its protein is CASSESGLYGYTF.

This clone was counted a few times. V is TRBV14 and J is TRBJ2-6, with D hard to call. This CDR3 spans 17 amino acids. Germline V CDR1 and CDR2: SGHDN, FVKESK. Trimming pared 1 base from V and 0 bases from J, leaving 10 bases between. The CDR3 here is CASSQVRWSSGANVLTF. DNA of the CDR3: TGTGCCAGCAGCCAAGTAAGGTGGAGCTCTGGGGCCAACGTCCTGACTTTC.